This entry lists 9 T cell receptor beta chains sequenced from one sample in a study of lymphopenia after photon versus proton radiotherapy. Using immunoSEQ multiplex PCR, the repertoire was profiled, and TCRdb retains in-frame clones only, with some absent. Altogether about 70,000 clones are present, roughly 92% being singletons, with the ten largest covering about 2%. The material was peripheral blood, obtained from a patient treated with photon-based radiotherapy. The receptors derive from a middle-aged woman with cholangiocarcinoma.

The CDR3 protein is CASSLSEGQGENEQFF. The CDR3 DNA reads as TGTGCCAGCAGTCTTAGCGAGGGACAGGGGGAGAATGAGCAGTTCTTC. V gene TRBV2 combines with J gene TRBJ2-1; 11 bases match TRBD1. Germline V CDR1 and CDR2: SNHLY, FYNNEI. Losses at the gene ends were 5 bases for V and 7 bases for J; bases not matched to a gene: 10. The CDR3 length is 16 residues.

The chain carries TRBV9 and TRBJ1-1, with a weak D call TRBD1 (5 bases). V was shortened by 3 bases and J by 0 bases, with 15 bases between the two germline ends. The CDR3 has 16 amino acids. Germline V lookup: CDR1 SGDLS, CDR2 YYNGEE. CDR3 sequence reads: CASSGGPQGMNTEAFF. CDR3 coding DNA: TGTGCCAGCAGCGGCGGGCCTCAGGGTATGAACACTGAAGCTTTCTTT.

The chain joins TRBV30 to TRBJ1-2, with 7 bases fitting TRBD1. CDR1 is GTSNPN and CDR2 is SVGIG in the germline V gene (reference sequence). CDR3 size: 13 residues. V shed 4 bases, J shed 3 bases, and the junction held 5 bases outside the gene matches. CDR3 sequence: CAWNPGTDYGYTF. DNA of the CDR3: TGTGCCTGGAACCCCGGGACAGACTATGGCTACACCTTC.

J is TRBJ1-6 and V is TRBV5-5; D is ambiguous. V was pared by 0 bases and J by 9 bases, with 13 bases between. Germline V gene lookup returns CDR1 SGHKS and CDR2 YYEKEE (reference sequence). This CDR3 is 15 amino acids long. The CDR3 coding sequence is TGTGCCAGCAGCTTGGCCCGGGAATTGGTTTCACCCCTCCACTTT. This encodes CASSLARELVSPLHF.

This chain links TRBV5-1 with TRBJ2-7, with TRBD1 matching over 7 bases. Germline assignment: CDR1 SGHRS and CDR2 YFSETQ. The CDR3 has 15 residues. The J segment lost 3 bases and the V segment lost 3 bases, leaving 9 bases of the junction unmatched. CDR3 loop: CASSSRTGTDYEQYF. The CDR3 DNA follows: TGCGCCAGCAGCTCGCGGACCGGGACAGACTACGAGCAGTACTTC.

The CDR3 DNA reads TGTGCCAGCAGCAGATGGACTAGCGGGAGGACAGATACGCAGTATTTT. Protein: CASSRWTSGRTDTQYF. This chain links TRBV5-4 with TRBJ2-3; 14 nucleotides match TRBD2. CDR1 SGHNT and CDR2 YYREEE come from the germline V gene (reference sequence). After removal of 4 bases from V and 3 bases from J, the junction contained 4 bases not matched to a gene. This CDR3 is built from 16 residues.

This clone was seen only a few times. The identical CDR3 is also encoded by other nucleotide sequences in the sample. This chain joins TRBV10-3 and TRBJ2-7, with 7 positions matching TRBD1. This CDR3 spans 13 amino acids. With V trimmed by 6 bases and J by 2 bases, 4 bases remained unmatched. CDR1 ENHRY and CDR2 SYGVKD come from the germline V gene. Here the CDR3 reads CAISETGPYEQYF. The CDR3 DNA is TGTGCCATCAGCGAGACAGGGCCCTACGAGCAGTACTTC.

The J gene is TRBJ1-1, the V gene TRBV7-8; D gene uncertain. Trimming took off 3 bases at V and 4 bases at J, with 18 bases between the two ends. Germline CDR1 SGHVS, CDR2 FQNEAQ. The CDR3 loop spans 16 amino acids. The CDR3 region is CASSFFMAQSGTEAFF. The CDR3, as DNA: TGTGCCAGCAGCTTTTTCATGGCCCAATCGGGCACTGAAGCTTTCTTT.

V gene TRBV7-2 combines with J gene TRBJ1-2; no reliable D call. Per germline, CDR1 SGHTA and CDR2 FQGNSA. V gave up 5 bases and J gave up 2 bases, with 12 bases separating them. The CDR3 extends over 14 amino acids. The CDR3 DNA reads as TGTGCCAGCAGCCCCACGGGCTCCAACTATGGCTACACCTTC. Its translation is CASSPTGSNYGYTF.